The next 20 T cell receptor beta chains were all read from a single sample in a study of Tregs in tolerant kidney transplant recipients. TCRdb's copy holds only in-frame clones and misses some; the assay was immunoSEQ multiplex PCR. The table has tens of thousands of clones, roughly nine tenths seen once. Related graft donors supplied nonmyeloablative bone marrow transplants, and mixed chimerism was transient. The sequences come from CD8+ T cells from blood (PBMCs), collected 24 months after the transplant. All receptors come from a human patient who received a combined kidney and bone marrow transplant. Some T cells here may be from the graft donor.

CDR3 sequence reads: CASSLRDRGPYGYTF. The CDR3 DNA reads TGTGCCAGCAGCCTACGGGACAGGGGGCCCTATGGCTACACCTTC. This chain connects TRBV14 to TRBJ1-2, with 12 nucleotides matching TRBD1. CDR1 is SGHDN and CDR2 is FVKESK in the germline V gene. J gave up 4 bases and V 4 bases, and 4 bases lay outside the gene matches. CDR3 length equals 15 residues. Full variable domain (rest looked up from reference TRBV14 and TRBJ1-2): EAGVTQFPSHSVIEKGQTVTLRCDPISGHDNLYWYRRVMGKEIKFLLHFVKESKQDESGMPNNRFLAERTGGTYSTLKVQPAELEDSGVYFCASSLRDRGPYGYTFGSGTRLTVV.

The chain employs TRBV4-1 and TRBJ2-1; perhaps TRBD2 as D (6 bases). The CDR3 loop spans 16 amino acids. The V end lost 3 bases, the J end lost 4 bases, and 16 bases lay between the germline ends. Germline V gene sequence: CDR1 MGHRA, CDR2 YSYEKL. CDR3 in DNA: TGCGCCAGCAGCCACGCCCCCCCAGGGAGGTACAATGAGCAGTTCTTC. This gives the protein CASSHAPPGRYNEQFF.

The V and J genes are TRBV9 and TRBJ2-1; 14 bases align to TRBD2. CDR1 SGDLS and CDR2 YYNGEE come from the germline V gene. V lost 3 bases and J lost 7; bases outside the gene matches: 12. This CDR3 has 18 residues. CDR3 protein: CASSAPLGLAGVGNEQFF. In DNA, the CDR3 is TGTGCCAGCAGCGCTCCGTTGGGACTAGCGGGAGTCGGAAATGAGCAGTTCTTC.

This chain connects TRBV4-1 to TRBJ2-5, with D perhaps TRBD1 (6 bases). The J call may be wrong; the DNA end is better matched by TRBJ2-7. Germline CDR1 MGHRA, CDR2 YSYEKL. The CDR3 loop spans 16 amino acids. The DNA of the CDR3 is TGCGCCAGCAGCCAAGAAGTTGTGGACAGTCTCTACGAGCAGTACTTC. Residues: CASSQEVVDSLYEQYF.

The chain recombines TRBV4-3 with TRBJ1-2; D gene ambiguous. Germline V gives CDR1 LGHNA, CDR2 YSLEER. The CDR3 has 15 residues. Trimming shortened V by 0 bases and J by 1 base, and 9 bases separated the two germline ends. CDR3 protein: CASSQDGSFNYGYTF. The CDR3 bases are TGCGCCAGCAGCCAAGATGGTAGCTTTAACTATGGCTACACCTTC.

The rearrangement joins TRBV5-4 to TRBJ2-3; 12 bases align to TRBD2. V shed 4 bases, J shed 3 bases, and the junction held 3 bases outside the gene matches. Germline CDR1 and CDR2: SGHNT and YYREEE (reference sequence). The CDR3 covers 15 residues. The CDR3 protein is CASSPGLAGTDTQYF. The CDR3 nucleotides read TGTGCCAGCAGCCCCGGACTAGCGGGAACAGATACGCAGTATTTT. Filled out from reference TRBV5-4 and TRBJ2-3, the complete variable domain reads ETGVTQSPTHLIKTRGQQVTLRCSSQSGHNTVSWYQQALGQGPQFIFQYYREEENGRGNFPPRFSGLQFPNYSSELNVNALELDDSALYLCASSPGLAGTDTQYFGPGTRLTVL.

The V and J genes are TRBV7-3 and TRBJ2-2; 9 nucleotides agree with TRBD2. The V and J ends lost 2 bases and 5 bases, in that order; junction bases with no gene match: 6. The germline gives CDR1 SGHTA, CDR2 FQGTGA. This CDR3 has 16 residues. CDR3 region: CASSLGLAGMTGELFF. Written as DNA, the CDR3 is TGTGCCAGCAGCTTAGGTCTAGCGGGAATGACCGGGGAGCTGTTTTTT.

The chain links TRBV30 to TRBJ1-5; D is uncertain. CDR1 is GTSNPN, CDR2 SVGIG, per germline (reference sequence). Trimming removed 3 bases from V and 2 bases from J, with 11 bases in between. CDR3 length equals 14 residues. In nucleotides, the CDR3 is TGTGCCTGGAGCGACGACGGAGGCAATCAGCCCCAGCATTTT. Protein product: CAWSDDGGNQPQHF.

V and J are TRBV7-3 and TRBJ2-7; D might be TRBD2 (5 bases). This CDR3 spans 15 amino acids. The V gene lost 5 bases and the J gene lost 2 bases, with 16 bases spanning the gap. Germline CDR1 SGHTA, CDR2 FQGTGA. The chain's CDR3 is CASSRAVGSAYEQYF. CDR3 DNA: TGTGCCAGCAGCCGGGCGGTAGGGAGTGCCTACGAGCAGTACTTC.

This clone was found a few times. In DNA form, the CDR3 reads TGCGCCAGCAGCTTACCAGGAAGGGGCCCCTACGAGCAGTACTTC. Translated, it gives CASSLPGRGPYEQYF. The rearrangement joins TRBV5-1 to TRBJ2-7, with D tentatively TRBD1 (5 bases). V lost 2 bases to trimming and J lost 2 bases, with 14 bases between them. Germline-derived CDR1 and CDR2 are SGHRS and YFSETQ. This CDR3 is 15 amino acids long.

The chain couples TRBV13 to TRBJ2-3; possibly TRBD2 for D (6 bases). Trimming took off 2 bases at V and 0 bases at J, with 12 bases between the two ends. This CDR3 spans 16 amino acids. CDR1 is PRHDT, CDR2 FYEKMQ, per germline (reference sequence). CDR3 bases: TGTGCCAGCAGCTTAAGGCGGGAAACTAGCACAGATACGCAGTATTTT. Encoded protein: CASSLRRETSTDTQYF. Filled out from reference TRBV13 and TRBJ2-3, the complete variable domain reads AAGVIQSPRHLIKEKRETATLKCYPIPRHDTVYWYQQGPGQDPQFLISFYEKMQSDKGSIPDRFSAQQFSDYHSELNMSSLELGDSALYFCASSLRRETSTDTQYFGPGTRLTVL.

The chain uses TRBV30 and TRBJ2-5, with TRBD1 matching 8 bases. This CDR3 spans 14 amino acids. V was clipped by 2 bases and J by 2 bases; unmatched bases: 4. Germline loops: CDR1 GTSNPN, CDR2 SVGIG (reference sequence). DNA for the CDR3: TGTGCCTGGAGTATCGGGACAGGACAAGAGACCCAGTACTTC. Translation gives CAWSIGTGQETQYF.

This chain links TRBV19 with TRBJ2-7; a weak D match, TRBD1 (6 bases). This CDR3 has 13 amino acids. V gave up 3 bases and J gave up 3 bases, with 9 bases separating them. Germline CDR1 and CDR2: LNHDA and SQIVND (reference sequence). The CDR3 region is CASSIQGGYEQYF. The DNA of the CDR3 is TGTGCCAGTAGTATTCAAGGGGGCTACGAGCAGTACTTC.

V usage is TRBV7-6 and J usage is TRBJ2-7; D possibly corresponds to TRBD2 (6 bases). This CDR3 is built from 15 residues. The V end lost 2 bases, the J end lost 2 bases, and 13 bases lay between the germline ends. Germline assignment: CDR1 SGHVS and CDR2 FNYEAQ. CDR3 protein: CASSLNTPGAYEQYF. CDR3 DNA: TGTGCCAGCAGCTTAAACACCCCGGGAGCCTACGAGCAGTACTTC.

Of note for this clone: Sequence at one end of the junction differs from germline and may be a read error. Other nucleotide sequences from this sample produce the same CDR3. V and J are TRBV29-1 and TRBJ1-6; TRBD1 might be the D (6 bases). Germline V gene data show CDR1 as SQVTM and CDR2 as ANQGSEA. The CDR3 sequence is 16 residues long. CDR3 residues: CSVTPGQKSYNSPLHF. CDR3 sequence (DNA): TGCAGCGTTACCCCTGGACAGAAGTCCTATAATTCCCCCCTCCACTTT.

The chain couples TRBV11-2 to TRBJ2-5; possibly TRBD2 for D (6 bases). CDR1 is SGHAT and CDR2 is FQNNGV in the germline V gene. Trimming left V 1 base short and J 5 bases short, with 14 bases between. This CDR3 region has 15 residues. CDR3 nucleotide sequence: TGTGCCAGCAGCTTAGTACTAGCCCCCCGGGAGACCCAGTACTTC. As protein: CASSLVLAPRETQYF. Using reference TRBV11-2 and TRBJ2-5 for the parts outside the CDR3, the full variable domain is EAGVAQSPRYKIIEKRQSVAFWCNPISGHATLYWYQQILGQGPKLLIQFQNNGVVDDSQLPKDRFSAERLKGVDSTLKIQPAKLEDSAVYLCASSLVLAPRETQYFGPGTRLLVL.

The chain is built from TRBV7-6 and TRBJ2-1; 12 nucleotides match TRBD2. The CDR3 covers 15 residues. V dropped 5 bases and J dropped 9; count of bases not matched to a gene: 8. CDR1 and CDR2 (germline): SGHVS, FNYEAQ. The DNA for the CDR3 is TGTGCCAGCAGCCCCCTAGCGGGGGGGCAGGGTGAGCAGTTCTTC. The encoded protein is CASSPLAGGQGEQFF.

The chain links TRBV27 to TRBJ2-7, with 7 nucleotides matching TRBD1. The CDR3 length is 18 residues. V shed 5 bases and J 6 bases; nucleotides not matched to a gene: 22. Germline V gene sequence: CDR1 MNHEY, CDR2 SMNVEV (reference sequence). The DNA for the CDR3 is TGTGCCAGCAGTCGCCTTAGCTCCGATCAGGGGGTAGGAGCCGAGCAGTACTTC. It encodes CASSRLSSDQGVGAEQYF.

The sample holds one count of this clone. Here the CDR3 DNA reads TGTGCCAGCAGCTTGGACAGGGAAAATCAGCCCCAGCATTTT. It yields the protein CASSLDRENQPQHF. This rearrangement joins TRBV5-5 to TRBJ1-5, with D perhaps matching TRBD1 (6 bases). V shed 0 bases and J shed 4 bases, with 8 bases lying between them. Germline V lookup: CDR1 SGHKS, CDR2 YYEKEE (reference sequence). This CDR3 contains 14 residues.

J is TRBJ1-4 and V is TRBV28; TRBD1 matches 7 bases. The CDR3 has 15 residues. Germline loops: CDR1 MDHEN, CDR2 SYDVKM. V was clipped by 4 bases and J by 7 bases; unmatched bases: 9. In nucleotides, the CDR3 is TGTGCCAGCAGTTCCCTAACAGGGGCTAGTGAAAAACTGTTTTTT. This sequence encodes CASSSLTGASEKLFF.